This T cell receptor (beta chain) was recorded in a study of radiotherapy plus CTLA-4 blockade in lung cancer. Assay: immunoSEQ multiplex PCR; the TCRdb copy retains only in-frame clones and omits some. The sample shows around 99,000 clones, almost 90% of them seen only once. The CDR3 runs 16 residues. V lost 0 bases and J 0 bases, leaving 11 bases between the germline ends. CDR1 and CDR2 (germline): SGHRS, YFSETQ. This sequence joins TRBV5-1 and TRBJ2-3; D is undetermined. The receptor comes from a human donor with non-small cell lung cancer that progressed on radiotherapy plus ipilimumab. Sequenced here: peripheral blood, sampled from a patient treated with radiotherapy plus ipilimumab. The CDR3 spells CASSLGSAESTDTQYF. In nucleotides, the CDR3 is TGCGCCAGCAGCTTGGGTTCTGCGGAAAGCACAGATACGCAGTATTTT.